The 23 T cell receptor beta chains given below trace back to one sample, sequenced in a study of human T cells and chemical hapten exposure. TCRdb ran MiXCR on the RACE reads and lists one entry per CDR3 protein. This sample yields roughly 130,000 distinct CDR3 sequences, of which around 8.2% are seen a single time; 1.5% to 2% belongs to the top ten. Time point meaning: healthy volunteer bleed at 2 weeks. The authors' total RNA extraction used unfractionated whole blood. The material sequenced was whole blood. Receptors were obtained from a male donor in good health. Some clones in this sample may be carry-over from other donors' samples.

The genes are TRBV14 and TRBJ1-1; D not resolved. The CDR3 is made up of 14 amino acids. Deletions cut 4 bases from V and 6 bases from J, with 15 bases between. CDR1 is SGHDN and CDR2 is FVKESK in the germline V gene. The CDR3 region is CASSPVGSRAEAFF. The CDR3 coding sequence is TGTGCCAGCAGCCCCGTCGGGAGTCGGGCTGAAGCTTTCTTT.

There are a few counts of this clonotype. The chain links TRBV13 to TRBJ1-2, with D unresolved. CDR1 and CDR2 (germline): PRHDT, FYEKMQ (reference sequence). V lost 5 bases, J lost 3 bases, and 16 bases lay in between. CDR3 length equals 15 residues. CDR3 sequence (DNA): TGTGCCAGCAGCCAAGGACGTATGAACCACTATGGCTACACCTTC. This sequence encodes CASSQGRMNHYGYTF.

This clonotype was recorded a few times. The gene calls are TRBV6-1 and TRBJ2-1; a weak D match, TRBD2 (6 bases). V lost 7 bases to trimming and J lost 4 bases, with 17 bases between them. CDR1 is MNHNS, CDR2 SASEGT, per germline. The CDR3 covers 15 residues. The DNA for the CDR3 is TGTGCCAGCATTCACGCGGGGCAGTCTTACAATGAGCAGTTCTTC. Protein: CASIHAGQSYNEQFF.

This clonotype has a handful of counts. This rearrangement joins TRBV29-1 to TRBJ2-3, with 10 bases lining up with TRBD1. Germline V gene lookup returns CDR1 SQVTM and CDR2 ANQGSEA. This CDR3 is built from 15 residues. The V segment lost 8 bases and the J segment 4 bases; nucleotides outside the gene matches: 12. The chain's CDR3 is CSSTGGTGDADTQYF. CDR3 bases: TGCAGCTCCACCGGGGGGACAGGGGACGCAGATACGCAGTATTTT.

The sample holds many counts of this clonotype. The J gene is TRBJ2-5, the V gene TRBV6-5, with 12 bases identical to TRBD2. Losses at the gene ends were 10 bases for V and 4 bases for J; bases not matched to a gene: 10. CDR1 and CDR2 (germline): MNHEY, SVGAGI. This CDR3 is 15 amino acids long. The CDR3 loop reads CATYPSGRAGETQYF. CDR3 sequence (DNA): TGTGCCACCTACCCTAGCGGGAGGGCCGGAGAGACCCAGTACTTC.

As concerns this clonotype: A clone one base away is much larger, so this may be a read error. The chain recombines TRBV7-2 with TRBJ1-1; no clear D gene. Per the germline V gene, CDR1 is SGHTA and CDR2 is FQGNSA. This CDR3 comprises 13 residues. CDR3 DNA sequence: TGTTCCAGCAGCTTAGGAGGCTACACTGAAGCTTTCTTT. Translation gives CSSSLGGYTEAFF.

This clonotype came up many times. The V gene is TRBV25-1, the J gene TRBJ1-2; 10 bases match TRBD1. CDR3 length equals 14 residues. With 5 bases clipped from V and 4 bases from J, the junction kept 4 bases outside the gene matches. From germline, CDR1 is MGHDK and CDR2 SYGVNS. CDR3 region: CASSWTGGGYGYTF. Here the CDR3 DNA reads TGTGCCAGCAGTTGGACAGGGGGAGGCTATGGCTACACCTTC.

The sample holds many counts of this clonotype. This chain uses TRBV7-9 with TRBJ2-6, with unresolved D. Germline V gives CDR1 SEHNR, CDR2 FQNEAQ (reference sequence). The V gene lost 1 base and the J gene lost 7 bases, with 5 bases spanning the gap. This CDR3 has 13 amino acids. Here the CDR3 DNA reads TGTGCCAGCAGCTTAGGGACCGCCAACGTCCTGACTTTC. This sequence encodes CASSLGTANVLTF.

This clonotype was detected only a few times. The rearrangement links TRBV30 to TRBJ2-7; TRBD2 matches 9 bases. Looked up from germline, CDR1 is GTSNPN and CDR2 is SVGIG (reference sequence). After removal of 2 bases from V and 3 bases from J, the junction contained 8 bases not matched to a gene. The CDR3 is made up of 15 amino acids. For the CDR3, the DNA is TGTGCCTGGAGTCCTCTAGCGGGATCCCACTACGAGCAGTACTTC. Protein: CAWSPLAGSHYEQYF.

The chain employs TRBV19 and TRBJ2-1; D may be TRBD2 (6 bases). The CDR3 totals 14 residues. V was shortened by 3 bases and J by 5 bases, with 11 bases between the two germline ends. CDR1 and CDR2 from the germline V gene are LNHDA and SQIVND (reference sequence). In nucleotides, the CDR3 is TGTGCCAGTAGTATGAGGAGGGAGGACAATGAGCAGTTCTTC. Amino acid sequence: CASSMRREDNEQFF. Supplemented by reference TRBV19 and TRBJ2-1, the full variable domain reads DGGITQSPKYLFRKEGQNVTLSCEQNLNHDAMYWYRQDPGQGLRLIYYSQIVNDFQKGDIAEGYSVSREKKESFPLTVTSAQKNPTAFYLCASSMRREDNEQFFGPGTRLTVL.

The sample holds many counts of this clonotype. As DNA, the CDR3 is TGCAGTGCCCATAGCGGGGAGACAGATCACAATGAGCAGTTCTTC. This gives the protein CSAHSGETDHNEQFF. The chain carries TRBV20-1 and TRBJ2-1; TRBD2 aligns across 8 bases. Germline V CDR1 and CDR2: DFQATT, SNEGSKA (reference sequence). V was pared by 6 bases and J by 5 bases, with 12 bases of the junction left unmatched. This CDR3 is built from 15 residues.

This clonotype has a handful of counts. The chain has TRBV20-1 and TRBJ2-7; 7 bases are shared with TRBD1. Germline CDR1 DFQATT, CDR2 SNEGSKA (reference sequence). Germline trimming cut 4 bases from V and 3 bases from J; bases unmatched to any gene: 9. The CDR3 runs to 14 residues. The CDR3 DNA is TGCAGTGCTACCACCAAGACAGGGAACTACGAGCAGTACTTC. Protein: CSATTKTGNYEQYF.

The rearrangement links TRBV27 to TRBJ1-1; perhaps TRBD1 as D (6 bases). CDR1 and CDR2 from the germline V gene are MNHEY and SMNVEV (reference sequence). Trimming pared 0 bases from V and 4 bases from J, leaving 9 bases between. The CDR3 contains 14 residues. Here the CDR3 DNA reads TGTGCCAGCAGTTTATCCGGGGGCGGCACTGAAGCTTTCTTT. Protein: CASSLSGGGTEAFF.

This clonotype has a handful of counts. The chain joins TRBV7-9 to TRBJ1-1; no definite D call. V lost 0 bases, J lost 3 bases, and 11 bases lay in between. CDR3 size: 15 residues. Germline CDR1 is SEHNR and CDR2 is FQNEAQ (reference sequence). Here the CDR3 DNA reads TGTGCCAGCAGCTTAGCTGCTGGCAGCGACACTGAAGCTTTCTTT. This encodes CASSLAAGSDTEAFF.

This clonotype appeared many times. J is TRBJ1-4 and V is TRBV20-1; D unclear. Trimming shortened V by 0 bases and J by 2 bases, and 7 bases separated the two germline ends. Germline V gene data show CDR1 as DFQATT and CDR2 as SNEGSKA (reference sequence). The CDR3 extends over 14 amino acids. The CDR3 region is CSARDGSTNEKLFF. Here the CDR3 DNA reads TGCAGTGCTAGAGATGGGTCGACTAATGAAAAACTGTTTTTT.

This clonotype was found a few times. The J gene is TRBJ2-7, the V gene TRBV7-9; possible D gene TRBD1, 6 bases. Trimming left V 5 bases short and J 0 bases short, with 11 bases between. The CDR3 contains 14 residues. Germline V lookup: CDR1 SEHNR, CDR2 FQNEAQ (reference sequence). The CDR3 spells CASSQGDTSYEQYF. The CDR3 DNA is TGTGCCAGCAGCCAAGGGGACACCTCCTACGAGCAGTACTTC.

This clonotype was observed at least ten times. The chain has TRBV20-1 and TRBJ2-3, with 8 bases identical to TRBD1. CDR1 DFQATT and CDR2 SNEGSKA come from the germline V gene (reference sequence). V dropped 2 bases and J dropped 3; count of bases not matched to a gene: 4. The CDR3 spans 14 residues. CDR3 bases: TGCAGTGCTAGACAGACAGGGGCGACAGATACGCAGTATTTT. This encodes CSARQTGATDTQYF.

This clonotype was seen repeatedly, ten times or more. V is TRBV6-2 or TRBV6-3 and J is TRBJ1-5; D might be TRBD1 (6 bases). Germline loops: CDR1 MNHEY, CDR2 SVGEGT. V lost 7 bases and J 0 bases, leaving 13 bases between the germline ends. The CDR3 extends over 15 amino acids. The CDR3 DNA is TGTGCCAGCATCCCAAGGGGGATTAGCAATCAGCCCCAGCATTTT. Translated: CASIPRGISNQPQHF.

This clonotype has just a few counts. V and J are TRBV12-3 or TRBV12-4 and TRBJ2-1, with 12 nucleotides matching TRBD1. Trimming removed 6 bases from V and 10 bases from J; junction bases left unmatched: 16. The CDR3 is 17 amino acids. The CDR3 loop reads CASSPTHWGQGAWEQFF. For the CDR3, the DNA is TGTGCCAGCAGCCCTACCCACTGGGGACAGGGGGCGTGGGAGCAGTTCTTC.

There are a few counts of this clonotype. The chain links TRBV7-7 to TRBJ2-2; 7 nucleotides agree with TRBD1. This CDR3 comprises 14 residues. In germline, CDR1 is SSHAT, CDR2 FNYEAQ (reference sequence). V dropped 6 bases and J dropped 6; count of bases not matched to a gene: 7. The CDR3 reads CASRTGQYAGELFF. CDR3 coding DNA: TGTGCCAGCAGGACGGGACAGTACGCCGGGGAGCTGTTTTTT.

The chain recombines TRBV19 with TRBJ2-6; D possibly matches TRBD1 or TRBD2 (6 bases each). Trimming cost V 6 bases and J 6 bases, with 15 bases left between them. This CDR3 is 15 amino acids long. Germline CDR1 reads LNHDA; CDR2 reads SQIVND (reference sequence). Here the CDR3 reads CASSTTGTSANVLTF. CDR3 DNA: TGTGCCAGTAGCACTACAGGGACTTCGGCCAACGTCCTGACTTTC.

This chain connects TRBV5-1 to TRBJ2-1; D is undetermined. This CDR3 contains 15 residues. V lost 2 bases and J 5 bases, leaving 14 bases between the germline ends. In germline, CDR1 is SGHRS, CDR2 YFSETQ. The CDR3: CASSFLPSVDNEQFF. The DNA of the CDR3 is TGCGCCAGCAGCTTTCTCCCGTCTGTGGACAATGAGCAGTTCTTC.

The chain carries TRBV2 and TRBJ2-2; 8 nucleotides line up with TRBD2. This CDR3 has 17 residues. Germline-derived CDR1 and CDR2 are SNHLY and FYNNEI. Losses at the gene ends were 0 bases for V and 4 bases for J; bases not matched to a gene: 7. The CDR3 DNA is TGTGCCAGCAGTGAAGCCGGGACTAGTCGGATCACCGGGGAGCTGTTTTTT. Its protein is CASSEAGTSRITGELFF. The full variable domain, rest sourced from reference TRBV2 and TRBJ2-2, is EPEVTQTPSHQVTQMGQEVILRCVPISNHLYFYWYRQILGQKVEFLVSFYNNEISEKSEIFDDQFSVERPDGSNFTLKIRSTKLEDSAMYFCASSEAGTSRITGELFFGEGSRLTVL.